Below are 3 T cell receptor beta chains sequenced from a single sample in a study of vaccination effects on CD4 cells after COVID-19. These receptors' targets are unknown. Libraries were prepared by immunoSEQ multiplex PCR; TCRdb keeps only in-frame clonotypes and omits some of them. The sample contains about 46,000 clones, about four fifths of which appear only once. Antigen-specific CD4+ T cells expanded by the ViraFEST assay with viral peptide pools were then sequenced. Scientists isolated CD4+ T cells after an approximately 10-day culture period ended. Every participant took two doses of the BNT162b2 or mRNA-1273 vaccine. The sequences come from CD4+ T cells from PBMCs cultured with HCoV-OC43 spike peptides, collected after COVID-19 vaccination. Sample subset: HCoV-OC43 spike overlapping peptide pool stimulation. These TCRs come from a human donor who received a COVID-19 vaccine.

This rearrangement joins TRBV11-1 to TRBJ1-1; D remains ambiguous. Germline V lookup: CDR1 SGHAT, CDR2 FQDESV (reference sequence). The germline V and J ends were trimmed by 1 base and 3 bases, with 6 bases remaining between them. CDR3 length: 13 residues. The CDR3 nucleotides are TGTGCCAGCAGCTTAGGGAGGGACACTGAAGCTTTCTTT. It yields the protein CASSLGRDTEAFF.

The gene calls are TRBV5-1 and TRBJ1-1, with no clear D. Germline V gene sequence: CDR1 SGHRS, CDR2 YFSETQ. This CDR3 spans 14 amino acids. Trimming took off 0 bases at V and 4 bases at J, with 10 bases between the two ends. DNA for the CDR3: TGCGCCAGCAGCTTGGAGGTCTCGGGCACTGAAGCTTTCTTT. Amino acids: CASSLEVSGTEAFF. The full variable domain, in which reference TRBV5-1 and TRBJ1-1 provide the parts outside the CDR3, is KAGVTQTPRYLIKTRGQQVTLSCSPISGHRSVSWYQQTPGQGLQFLFEYFSETQRNKGNFPGRFSGRQFSNSRSEMNVSTLELGDSALYLCASSLEVSGTEAFFGQGTRLTVV.

The chain couples TRBV7-2 to TRBJ1-3; tentative D call: TRBD1 (5 bases). The germline CDR1 and CDR2 sequences are SGHTA and FQGNSA. CDR3 length equals 15 residues. The V gene lost 3 bases and the J gene lost 2 bases, with 11 bases spanning the gap. CDR3 loop: CASSFSGAAGNTIYF. The DNA of the CDR3 is TGTGCCAGCAGCTTTTCCGGGGCAGCTGGAAACACCATATATTTT. Full variable domain (outside the CDR3, taken from reference TRBV7-2 and TRBJ1-3): GAGVSQSPSNKVTEKGKDVELRCDPISGHTALYWYRQSLGQGLEFLIYFQGNSAPDKSGLPSDRFSAERTGGSVSTLTIQRTQQEDSAVYLCASSFSGAAGNTIYFGEGSWLTVV.